This T cell receptor beta chain came from a study of blood T cell repertoires in COVID-19. The data were produced by immunoSEQ multiplex PCR, yet TCRdb's version contains in-frame clones alone and is incomplete. The data contain around 330,000 clones, about 85% of them singletons. The germline V gene has CDR1 ENHRY and CDR2 SYGVKD. This CDR3 has 12 amino acids. With 7 bases removed from V and 2 bases from J, the gap between germline ends came to 8 bases. The sequencing sample was made of PBMCs or T cells enriched from blood (not recorded which). The V call is TRBV10-3, the J call TRBJ1-2; no reliable D call. The TCR sequence derives from a woman aged 30 to 39 who had been exposed to COVID-19. The CDR3 loop is CAINAGNYGYTF. In nucleotides, the CDR3 is TGTGCCATCAATGCGGGCAACTATGGCTACACCTTC.